This TCR beta chain was identified in a study of shared clonotypes between healthy human individuals. Study background: Participating donors consisted of a couple of women and a few men aged 18 to 49. Findings and caveats of the study: A small donor pool kept down the genetic and exposure-history diversity that was represented.

HIV-negative, healthy adults without recent acute infections or vaccinations were the donors. The length of the CDR3 is 13 residues. V shed 10 bases and J shed 4 bases, with 13 bases lying between them. The germline V gene encodes CDR1 SGHTA and CDR2 FQGNSA. In regard to this clone: Its matching antigen is unknown.

Several immunoSEQ plates held equal portions of the genomic DNA taken from each subset. TCRdb's table, derived via immunoSEQ multiplex PCR, lists solely in-frame clones and lacks some. The sample consists of 2,100,000 or so clones, about 94% of them appearing once. The sequence came from a man between 18 and 29 years old in good health. This chain joins TRBV7-2 and TRBJ1-4; the D is unclear. Input material: naive CD4+ T cells sorted from blood. The subset is: CD45RA+ positively selected. CDR3 in DNA: TGTGCCACCGGAGACCGCGTTAATGAAAAACTGTTTTTT. Encoded protein: CATGDRVNEKLFF.